A single sample gave rise to the 21 T cell receptor beta chains below, sequenced in a study of blood T cell repertoires in COVID-19. Repertoires were generated with immunoSEQ multiplex PCR, while TCRdb's copy carries only in-frame clones and drops some. The table includes roughly 500,000 clones, about 85% detected once. Sequenced material: PBMCs or T cells enriched from blood (not recorded which). These receptors originate from a woman aged 60 to 75 who had recovered from COVID-19.

The gene calls are TRBV19 and TRBJ1-1; 9 nucleotides line up with TRBD1. V lost 4 bases, J lost 1 base, and 7 bases stayed unmatched. CDR3 size: 16 residues. Germline V gives CDR1 LNHDA, CDR2 SQIVND (reference sequence). This CDR3 reads CASSTKLQGANTEAFF. DNA of the CDR3: TGTGCCAGTAGTACCAAACTACAGGGGGCGAACACTGAAGCTTTCTTT. Full variable domain (rest looked up from reference TRBV19 and TRBJ1-1): DGGITQSPKYLFRKEGQNVTLSCEQNLNHDAMYWYRQDPGQGLRLIYYSQIVNDFQKGDIAEGYSVSREKKESFPLTVTSAQKNPTAFYLCASSTKLQGANTEAFFGQGTRLTVV.

This clone was seen a few times. This rearrangement joins TRBV5-6 to TRBJ2-7; D is perhaps TRBD2 (5 bases). Germline V lookup: CDR1 SGHDT, CDR2 YYEEEE. V was clipped by 0 bases and J by 3 bases, with 16 bases between them. The CDR3 length is 16 residues. The CDR3 here is CASSLARRQRVYEQYF. As DNA, the CDR3 is TGTGCCAGCAGCTTGGCCCGGAGGCAGAGAGTCTACGAGCAGTACTTC.

The V call is TRBV11-2, the J call TRBJ1-1; perhaps TRBD1 as D (6 bases). Trimming shortened V by 3 bases and J by 7 bases, and 9 bases separated the two germline ends. This CDR3 comprises 12 residues. From germline, CDR1 is SGHAT and CDR2 FQNNGV. DNA of the CDR3: TGTGCCAGCAGCTTGACAGGTAGTGAAGCTTTCTTT. Its protein product is CASSLTGSEAFF. Full variable domain (missing parts from reference TRBV11-2 and TRBJ1-1): EAGVAQSPRYKIIEKRQSVAFWCNPISGHATLYWYQQILGQGPKLLIQFQNNGVVDDSQLPKDRFSAERLKGVDSTLKIQPAKLEDSAVYLCASSLTGSEAFFGQGTRLTVV.

This clone was observed once. Distinct nucleotide sequences in the sample also encode this CDR3. The chain joins TRBV24-1 to TRBJ1-5, with TRBD1 identical over 7 bases. J lost 4 bases, V lost 2 bases, and 4 bases had no gene match. Germline V gene data show CDR1 as KGHDR and CDR2 as SFDVKD. This CDR3 is 15 amino acids long. CDR3 DNA sequence: TGTGCCACCAGTGATTCACAGGGGTCGAATCAGCCCCAGCATTTT. Translated, it gives CATSDSQGSNQPQHF.

The chain combines TRBV28 with TRBJ1-1; D gene unclear. The ends were cut back, 9 bases at V and 1 base at J, with 6 bases in the middle. The germline V gene encodes CDR1 MDHEN and CDR2 SYDVKM. This CDR3 has 11 amino acids. CDR3 sequence: CARGGNTEAFF. The CDR3 DNA is TGTGCCAGGGGAGGGAACACTGAAGCTTTCTTT.

The chain employs TRBV3-1 (or the pseudogene TRBV3-2) and TRBJ1-6; the match to TRBD1 covers 8 bases. Germline V gene lookup returns CDR1 LGHDT and CDR2 YNNKEL (reference sequence). The CDR3 contains 17 residues. The V and J ends lost 4 bases and 7 bases, in that order; junction bases with no gene match: 12. The CDR3 DNA reads TGTGCCAGCAGCCCACGGGGGCAGGGGGCGAAGAATTCACCCCTCCACTTT. This translates into CASSPRGQGAKNSPLHF.

This clone has only one observation. The chain uses TRBV5-1 and TRBJ1-2; D not resolved. This CDR3 spans 14 amino acids. V was shortened by 0 bases and J by 3 bases, with 9 bases between the two germline ends. From germline, CDR1 is SGHRS and CDR2 YFSETQ. DNA for the CDR3: TGCGCCAGCAGCTTGGAGGCGGACTACTATGGCTACACCTTC. Its translation is CASSLEADYYGYTF.

The table lists this clone with a count of one. The same CDR3 arises from other DNA sequences in this sample as well. This sequence joins TRBV27 and TRBJ1-1, with 9 bases that match TRBD1. With 5 bases clipped from V and 1 base from J, the junction kept 2 bases outside the gene matches. The CDR3 has 14 amino acids. Germline-derived CDR1 and CDR2 are MNHEY and SMNVEV (reference sequence). This CDR3 reads CASSLGQGNTEAFF. CDR3 nucleotide sequence: TGTGCCAGCAGTCTGGGACAGGGGAACACTGAAGCTTTCTTT.

This rearrangement joins TRBV19 to TRBJ1-4; TRBD1 aligns across 7 bases. Germline CDR1 reads LNHDA; CDR2 reads SQIVND (reference sequence). The trim removed 7 bases at V and 7 bases at J, leaving 9 bases unmatched. This CDR3 region has 14 residues. CDR3 in amino acids: CASTPTGIGEKLFF. For the CDR3, the DNA is TGTGCCAGTACCCCGACAGGGATTGGTGAAAAACTGTTTTTT.

As to this clone: Germline is not matched at one junction end, which may reflect a read error. The rearrangement links TRBV11-3 to TRBJ2-7; a possible D gene is TRBD1 (6 bases). The germline CDR1 and CDR2 sequences are SGHNT and YENEEA. The CDR3 sequence is 11 residues long. The DNA of the CDR3 is TGTGCCAGCAGCCTAACAGGGTTCCGCGACTTC. This translates into CASSLTGFRDF.

The V and J genes are TRBV7-9 and TRBJ2-7; the D is unclear. CDR3 length equals 16 residues. CDR1 is SEHNR and CDR2 is FQNEAQ in the germline V gene (reference sequence). V lost 5 bases and J 2 bases, leaving 19 bases between the germline ends. The CDR3 DNA reads as TGTGCCAGCAGCCCTTGGGTCAGAAAAGCGCCCTACGAGCAGTACTTC. This codes for CASSPWVRKAPYEQYF.

The CDR3 spells CASTEAGGLYNEQFF. CDR3 nucleotides: TGTGCCAGTACGGAGGCGGGGGGGCTCTACAATGAGCAGTTCTTC. The chain links TRBV19 to TRBJ2-1, with 9 positions matching TRBD2. This CDR3 comprises 15 residues. Unmatched junction bases numbered 7, after V lost 7 bases and J lost 3 bases. Germline V gives CDR1 LNHDA, CDR2 SQIVND (reference sequence).

This clone occurred once. The chain recombines TRBV30 with TRBJ2-7, with TRBD1 matching over 8 bases. Unmatched junction bases numbered 3, after V lost 0 bases and J lost 2 bases. The CDR3 is made up of 14 amino acids. The germline V gene has CDR1 GTSNPN and CDR2 SVGIG (reference sequence). The CDR3 protein is CAWSVGQGAYEQYF. As DNA, the CDR3 is TGTGCCTGGAGTGTAGGACAGGGCGCCTACGAGCAGTACTTC.

V usage is TRBV7-9 and J usage is TRBJ2-1; 7 bases align to TRBD2. The CDR3 length is 16 residues. The junction had 5 bases not matched to a gene; V was cut back by 0 bases and J by 3 bases. The germline V gene has CDR1 SEHNR and CDR2 FQNEAQ (reference sequence). As DNA, the CDR3 is TGTGCCAGCAGCTTAGCGGGGACTACCCGCTACAATGAGCAGTTCTTC. This gives the protein CASSLAGTTRYNEQFF.

The chain is built from TRBV6-5 and TRBJ2-7; possible D gene TRBD1, 5 bases. This CDR3 has 12 residues. The V gene lost 8 bases and the J gene lost 2 bases, with 10 bases spanning the gap. From germline, CDR1 is MNHEY and CDR2 SVGAGI. The CDR3 loop is CASHQGPYEQYF. CDR3 DNA: TGTGCCAGCCACCAGGGTCCCTACGAGCAGTACTTC.

V is TRBV20-1 and J is TRBJ1-2, with unresolved D. CDR1 and CDR2 from the germline V gene are DFQATT and SNEGSKA (reference sequence). The CDR3 sequence is 12 residues long. V lost 3 bases to trimming and J lost 7 bases, with 12 bases between them. CDR3 DNA: TGCAGTGCTAGTGACGGGGTTGGTGGCTACACCTTC. Protein sequence: CSASDGVGGYTF.

The genes are TRBV3-1 (or the pseudogene TRBV3-2) and TRBJ2-1, with D possibly being TRBD1 (7 bases). The germline V and J ends were trimmed by 4 bases and 1 base, with 11 bases remaining between them. Germline loops: CDR1 LGHDT, CDR2 YNNKEL (reference sequence). There are 15 residues in the CDR3. The CDR3 reads CASSPSGGSYNEQFF. CDR3 DNA sequence: TGTGCCAGCAGCCCTTCAGGGGGGTCCTACAATGAGCAGTTCTTC.

V and J are TRBV2 and TRBJ1-4; a possible D gene is TRBD1 (5 bases). The CDR3 loop spans 14 amino acids. In germline, CDR1 is SNHLY, CDR2 FYNNEI. V was cut by 8 bases and J by 1 base, with 11 bases left in between. CDR3: CASLRGGTNEKLFF. CDR3 nucleotide sequence: TGTGCCAGCCTACGGGGGGGAACTAATGAAAAACTGTTTTTT. Combining the CDR3 with reference TRBV2 and TRBJ1-4 gives the whole variable domain EPEVTQTPSHQVTQMGQEVILRCVPISNHLYFYWYRQILGQKVEFLVSFYNNEISEKSEIFDDQFSVERPDGSNFTLKIRSTKLEDSAMYFCASLRGGTNEKLFFGSGTQLSVL.

This chain links TRBV19 with TRBJ1-2; D gene unclear. Trimming removed 0 bases at V and 8 bases at J, with 10 bases between. From germline, CDR1 is LNHDA and CDR2 SQIVND (reference sequence). This CDR3 is 13 amino acids long. CDR3 DNA: TGTGCCAGTAGTATAGAGGTTTCGGGGGGCTACACCTTC. Translating gives CASSIEVSGGYTF.

This clone was seen a handful of times. The V call is TRBV10-2, the J call TRBJ2-3; TRBD2 matches at 8 bases. The CDR3 consists of 17 residues. Trimming took 3 bases from V and 2 from J; bases not matched to a gene: 10. Germline V gene sequence: CDR1 WSHSY, CDR2 SAAADI. CDR3 coding DNA: TGCGCCAGCAGTGACGGCGGGGGGACCTCACTCACAGATACGCAGTATTTT. Residues: CASSDGGGTSLTDTQYF.

V is TRBV30 and J is TRBJ2-5; 7 bases match TRBD2. V dropped 1 base and J dropped 4; count of bases not matched to a gene: 9. CDR3 size: 15 residues. CDR1 is GTSNPN and CDR2 is SVGIG in the germline V gene (reference sequence). CDR3 DNA: TGTGCCTGGAGTGCCCAGCGGGGTCTGCTAGAGACCCAGTACTTC. This translates into CAWSAQRGLLETQYF.